This T cell receptor (beta chain) was identified in a study of persistence of HIV-infected CD4 T cells. This CDR3 spans 15 amino acids. The germline V gene has CDR1 SGHTA and CDR2 FQGTGA. V was clipped by 2 bases and J by 4 bases, with 12 bases between them. The libraries were made with immunoSEQ version 4 in survey mode. Libraries were prepared by immunoSEQ multiplex PCR; TCRdb keeps only in-frame clonotypes and omits some of them. The sample records roughly 16,000 clones, approximately 65% being singletons. A word on this clone: Its cognate antigen is unknown.

Lysates of CMV-infected fibroblasts at 8 to 10 ug/mL stimulated these cells. Responding CD4+ T cells were sorted by upregulation of both CD40 ligand and CD69. Undetectable plasma HIV-1 RNA below 50 copies/mL lasted at least 4 years. Points from the study as a whole: Antigen-responding cells were enriched for degenerate expanded CDR3beta sequences.

The receptor's source is an adult woman with HIV who was CMV-seropositive. The source was CD4+ T cells sorted from PBMCs after roughly 18-hour stimulation, collected from a patient who received antiretroviral therapy. The rearrangement uses TRBV7-3 and TRBJ1-5, with D perhaps TRBD1 (6 bases). CDR3 nucleotides: TGTGCCAGCAGCTTACAGGGGAATGCGAATCAGCCCCAGCATTTT. It codes for CASSLQGNANQPQHF.